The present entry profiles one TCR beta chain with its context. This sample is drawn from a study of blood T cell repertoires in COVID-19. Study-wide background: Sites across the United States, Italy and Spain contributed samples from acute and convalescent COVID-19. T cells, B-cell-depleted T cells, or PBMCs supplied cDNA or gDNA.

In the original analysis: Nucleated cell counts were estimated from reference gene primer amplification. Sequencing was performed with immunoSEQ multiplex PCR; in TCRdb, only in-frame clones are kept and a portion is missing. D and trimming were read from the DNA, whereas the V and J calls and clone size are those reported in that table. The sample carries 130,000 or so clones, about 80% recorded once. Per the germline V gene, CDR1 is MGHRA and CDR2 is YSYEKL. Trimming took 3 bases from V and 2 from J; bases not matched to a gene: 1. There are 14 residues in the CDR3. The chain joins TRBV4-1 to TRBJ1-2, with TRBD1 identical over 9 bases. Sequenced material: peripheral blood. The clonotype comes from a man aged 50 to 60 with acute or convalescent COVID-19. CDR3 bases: TGCGCCAGCAGCCACGGGACAGGGAACTATGGCTACACCTTC. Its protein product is CASSHGTGNYGYTF.